Below are 11 T cell receptor beta chains sequenced from a single sample in a study of T cells in localized non-small cell lung cancer. The method was immunoSEQ multiplex PCR; TCRdb's version includes in-frame clones alone and lacks a portion of them. The data contain 3,300 or so clones, roughly 31% of them singletons. The specimen was normal lung tissue next to the tumor, collected before any cancer treatment. The receptors shown here come from a woman between 35 and 75 years old with stage I lung adenocarcinoma.

The chain employs TRBV19 and TRBJ1-5, with 9 bases that match TRBD1. The J segment lost 6 bases and the V segment lost 5 bases, leaving 5 bases of the junction unmatched. The CDR3 covers 14 residues. Germline values: CDR1 LNHDA, CDR2 SQIVND (reference sequence). As DNA, the CDR3 is TGTGCCAGTAGTGCACAGGGGGCCGGTCAGCCCCAGCATTTT. As protein: CASSAQGAGQPQHF.

Relative to its sample, this clone is medium-sized. The chain carries TRBV6-8 and TRBJ1-1; D unresolved. V lost 2 bases and J lost 1, with 17 bases in between. Germline V gene lookup returns CDR1 MNHGY and CDR2 SAAAGT. The CDR3 extends over 17 amino acids. In nucleotides, the CDR3 is TGTGCCAGCAGTTACCCCAAAATGGGCTCAGGGAACACTGAAGCTTTCTTT. Translation: CASSYPKMGSGNTEAFF.

The chain recombines TRBV18 with TRBJ1-1; 9 nucleotides match TRBD1. The CDR3 spans 16 residues. CDR1 is KGHSH, CDR2 LQKENI, per germline. J was trimmed by 1 base and V by 3 bases; bases with no gene match: 6. CDR3 nucleotides: TGTGCCAGCTCACCCGGGACAGGGCGAACGAACACTGAAGCTTTCTTT. Protein product: CASSPGTGRTNTEAFF.

The J gene is TRBJ1-2, the V gene TRBV6-8; perhaps TRBD1 as D (6 bases). Trimming removed 8 bases from V and 6 bases from J, with 19 bases in between. CDR3 length: 14 amino acids. Looked up from germline, CDR1 is MNHGY and CDR2 is SAAAGT. The DNA of the CDR3 is TGTGCCAGCGGGAGACAGGAGAGGGGACATGGCTACACCTTC. Its translation: CASGRQERGHGYTF.

This clone appeared a few times. The chain carries TRBV11-3 and TRBJ2-5; 9 nucleotides match TRBD2. The V gene's germline CDR1 is SGHNT and CDR2 YENEEA. This CDR3 spans 15 amino acids. After removal of 5 bases from V and 5 bases from J, the junction contained 9 bases not matched to a gene. This CDR3 is CASSRGSAGGETQYF. DNA for the CDR3: TGTGCCAGCAGCCGAGGGTCGGCGGGAGGGGAGACCCAGTACTTC. The full variable domain, with the rest looked up from reference TRBV11-3 and TRBJ2-5, is EAGVVQSPRYKIIEKKQPVAFWCNPISGHNTLYWYLQNLGQGPELLIRYENEEAVDDSQLPKDRFSAERLKGVDSTLKIQPAELGDSAVYLCASSRGSAGGETQYFGPGTRLLVL.

This clone was seen a few times. The chain carries TRBV6-8 and TRBJ2-2, with a weak D call TRBD1 (5 bases). This CDR3 region has 15 residues. V shed 6 bases and J shed 6 bases, with 17 bases lying between them. The germline CDR1 and CDR2 sequences are MNHGY and SAAAGT. The CDR3 bases are TGTGCCAGCAGCGCAGGTTGGGGCTCCGCCGGGGAGCTGTTTTTT. Its protein product is CASSAGWGSAGELFF.

The genes are TRBV5-1 and TRBJ2-7; TRBD1 is a possible D gene (6 bases). Germline CDR1 SGHRS, CDR2 YFSETQ. V was cut by 2 bases and J by 2 bases, with 11 bases left in between. The CDR3 spans 14 residues. The CDR3 nucleotides read TGCGCCAGCAGCTTATCGACAGGAGCCTACGAGCAGTACTTC. Amino acid sequence: CASSLSTGAYEQYF.

J is TRBJ2-7 and V is TRBV6-8, with TRBD2 matching 10 bases. The V gene end was trimmed by 4 bases and the J gene end by 1 base; junction bases not matched to a gene: 4. The CDR3 length is 15 residues. Germline V gene lookup returns CDR1 MNHGY and CDR2 SAAAGT. The CDR3 DNA reads as TGTGCCAGCAGTTGGGGACTAGCGTCTTCCTACGAGCAGTACTTC. Amino acid sequence: CASSWGLASSYEQYF.

This clone was detected only a few times. The chain links TRBV28 to TRBJ1-5, with a possible D match to TRBD1 (6 bases). Germline loops: CDR1 MDHEN, CDR2 SYDVKM. V was shortened by 7 bases and J by 2 bases, with 15 bases between the two germline ends. This CDR3 spans 15 amino acids. The chain's CDR3 is CASTPGDRGNQPQHF. The CDR3, as DNA: TGTGCCAGCACTCCAGGGGACCGGGGCAATCAGCCCCAGCATTTT.

The rearrangement uses TRBV15 and TRBJ2-5; the match to TRBD2 covers 10 bases. This CDR3 is 18 amino acids long. The V gene's germline CDR1 is LNHNV and CDR2 YYDKDF (reference sequence). The J segment lost 5 bases and the V segment lost 3 bases, leaving 15 bases of the junction unmatched. The CDR3 is CATSSGLTSGAGGETQYF. In DNA form, the CDR3 reads TGTGCCACCAGCAGCGGTTTAACTAGCGGGGCCGGGGGGGAGACCCAGTACTTC.

This clone was observed a handful of times. V gene TRBV9 combines with J gene TRBJ2-1, with 7 bases aligning to TRBD2. Trimming removed 7 bases from V and 5 bases from J; junction bases left unmatched: 3. CDR1 is SGDLS, CDR2 YYNGEE, per germline. The CDR3 consists of 12 residues. CDR3 in DNA: TGTGCCAGCGGGCGGGAGAACAATGAGCAGTTCTTC. Its protein is CASGRENNEQFF. The whole variable domain, filled in from reference TRBV9 and TRBJ2-1, reads DSGVTQTPKHLITATGQRVTLRCSPRSGDLSVYWYQQSLDQGLQFLIQYYNGEERAKGNILERFSAQQFPDLHSELNLSSLELGDSALYFCASGRENNEQFFGPGTRLTVL.